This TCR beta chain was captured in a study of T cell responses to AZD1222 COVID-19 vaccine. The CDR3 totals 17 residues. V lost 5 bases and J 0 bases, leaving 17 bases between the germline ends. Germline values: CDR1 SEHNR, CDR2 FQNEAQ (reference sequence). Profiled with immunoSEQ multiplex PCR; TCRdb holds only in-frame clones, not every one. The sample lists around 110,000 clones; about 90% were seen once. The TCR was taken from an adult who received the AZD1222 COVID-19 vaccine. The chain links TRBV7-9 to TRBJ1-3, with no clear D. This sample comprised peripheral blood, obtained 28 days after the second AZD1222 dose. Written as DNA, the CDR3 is TGTGCCAGCAGCACAAGTTGGGCGATCCACTCTGGAAACACCATATATTTT. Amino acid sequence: CASSTSWAIHSGNTIYF.